A single sample gave rise to the 8 T cell receptor beta chains below, sequenced in a study of cytotoxic CD8 clonotypes in ibrutinib-treated CLL. Sequencing was performed with immunoSEQ multiplex PCR; in TCRdb, only in-frame clones are kept and a portion is missing. The repertoire holds 200,000 to 250,000 clones, with 60% to 80% as singletons. Sequencing was performed on PBMCs, taken after 12 months of ibrutinib treatment. These receptors came from a human donor with chronic lymphocytic leukemia.

The chain links TRBV6-4 to TRBJ1-2; no clear D. The CDR3 covers 14 residues. The V end lost 2 bases, the J end lost 8 bases, and 15 bases lay between the germline ends. Germline CDR1 MRHNA, CDR2 SNTAGT. CDR3 coding DNA: TGTGCCAGCAGTGACGGGCGGCGGTTAGGGGGCTACACCTTC. Translation: CASSDGRRLGGYTF.

This chain's CDR3 is CATSRREYSATNEKLFF. Written as DNA, the CDR3 is TGTGCCACCAGCAGACGGGAATACAGTGCAACTAATGAAAAACTGTTTTTT. The J gene is TRBJ1-4, the V gene TRBV15, with D uncertain. CDR1 LNHNV and CDR2 YYDKDF come from the germline V gene (reference sequence). Trimming took 2 bases from V and 0 from J, leaving 13 bases between them. The CDR3 is made up of 17 amino acids. The variable domain in full, with the rest retrieved from reference TRBV15 and TRBJ1-4, is DAMVIQNPRYQVTQFGKPVTLSCSQTLNHNVMYWYQQKSSQAPKLLFHYYDKDFNNEADTPDNFQSRRPNTSFCFLDIRSPGLGDTAMYLCATSRREYSATNEKLFFGSGTQLSVL.

The rearrangement links TRBV6-5 to TRBJ2-7, with 9 bases lining up with TRBD1. Germline trimming cut 6 bases from V and 7 bases from J; bases unmatched to any gene: 10. CDR1 and CDR2 (germline): MNHEY, SVGAGI. The CDR3 runs to 14 residues. The CDR3 DNA is TGTGCCAGCAGCTATCGACAGGGGACAGGGGAGCAGTACTTC. It yields the protein CASSYRQGTGEQYF.

The table lists this clone with a few counts. The chain uses TRBV6-5 and TRBJ1-2, with D possibly matching TRBD1 (6 bases). Per the germline V gene, CDR1 is MNHEY and CDR2 is SVGAGI. V lost 0 bases and J lost 11, with 10 bases in between. The CDR3 spans 12 residues. CDR3 nucleotide sequence: TGTGCCAGCAGTTACTCAGGGGGGGTTTACACCTTC. Protein product: CASSYSGGVYTF.

The chain uses TRBV7-9 and TRBJ2-6; TRBD1 matches at 8 bases. Germline CDR1 reads SEHNR; CDR2 reads FQNEAQ (reference sequence). The CDR3 length is 16 residues. With 3 bases clipped from V and 0 bases from J, the junction kept 1 base outside the gene matches. DNA of the CDR3: TGTGCCAGCAGCTTTACAGGGGGCTCTGGGGCCAACGTCCTGACTTTC. Its translation: CASSFTGGSGANVLTF.

Ten or more counts support this clone. This chain joins TRBV7-9 and TRBJ2-7; TRBD1 aligns across 9 bases. Trimming at V came to 4 bases and at J to 0 bases, leaving 10 bases not matched to a gene. The CDR3 has 17 amino acids. CDR1 is SEHNR, CDR2 FQNEAQ, per germline (reference sequence). Here the CDR3 DNA reads TGTGCCAGCAGCTCCCACCAGACAGGGGGAAGCTCCTACGAGCAGTACTTC. It specifies CASSSHQTGGSSYEQYF.

This chain connects TRBV5-1 to TRBJ1-5; D unclear. V was shortened by 0 bases and J by 1 base, with 5 bases between the two germline ends. This CDR3 is 14 amino acids long. Germline CDR1 reads SGHRS; CDR2 reads YFSETQ. For the CDR3, the DNA is TGCGCCAGCAGCTTGGCTGGAAGCAATCAGCCCCAGCATTTT. It yields the protein CASSLAGSNQPQHF.

This clone was detected only a few times. J is TRBJ2-1 and V is TRBV6-5; D may be TRBD1 (5 bases). The CDR3 length is 13 residues. V lost 6 bases to trimming and J lost 5 bases, with 11 bases between them. Germline V gene lookup returns CDR1 MNHEY and CDR2 SVGAGI. CDR3 coding DNA: TGTGCCAGCAGGCGACAGCGTAACAATGAGCAGTTCTTC. Translated, it gives CASRRQRNNEQFF.